This T cell receptor (beta chain) derives from a study of shared clonotypes between healthy human individuals. Naive CD8 cells were CD45RO-negative, positively selected for CCR7, excluding terminally differentiated effector memory CD45RA+ cells. Recent acute infections and vaccinations were absent in the healthy HIV-negative adult donors. Whole-study results and caveats: In a handful of donors, around 5% of naive CD4 clonotypes appeared in common. Investigators expected sequencing depth to affect clonotype sharing among donors. Clonotypes which were not shared had lower generation probabilities than clonotypes that all four donors shared.

Between the trimmed V and J ends, which lost 8 bases and 7 bases, there was a span of 17 bases. The CDR3 extends over 13 amino acids. Looked up from germline, CDR1 is SGHAT and CDR2 is FQNNGV. Libraries were prepared by immunoSEQ multiplex PCR; TCRdb keeps only in-frame clonotypes and omits some of them. The sample shows around 580,000 clones, roughly 98% of them seen only once. As concerns this clone: Its matching antigen is unknown.

The sequencing input was naive CD8+ T cells sorted from blood. The sequence came from a man younger than 40 in good health. The chain has TRBV11-2 and TRBJ1-1; D gene uncertain. CDR3 residues: CASRLEMRNEAFF. The CDR3, as DNA: TGTGCCAGCCGGCTGGAGATGAGGAATGAAGCTTTCTTT.